The 16 T cell receptor beta chains given below trace back to one sample, sequenced in a study of CD8+CD57+ T cells in acquired aplastic anemia. Researchers used genomic DNA as the template to profile TCR beta VDJ and CDR3. A single record per CDR3 protein comes from TCRdb applying MiXCR to the reads. The data hold some 120,000 distinct CDR3 sequences, with 48% observed a single time. Sequencing was carried out using sorted CD4+, CD8+, or CD8+CD57+ T cells (not recorded which) from PBMCs. Receptor source: a human donor in good health, serving as a control.

In this sample, this clonotype turned up many times. The chain employs TRBV4-3 and TRBJ2-3; D not certain. Trimming stripped 3 bases from V and 1 base from J, with 14 bases between. CDR3 length: 16 amino acids. CDR1 and CDR2 from the germline V gene are LGHNA and YSLEER. This CDR3 is CASSQSPLGGTDTQYF. DNA for the CDR3: TGCGCCAGCAGCCAGTCCCCGTTAGGTGGCACAGATACGCAGTATTTT.

This clonotype was seen at least ten times. The rearrangement uses TRBV18 and TRBJ2-1, with TRBD1 as a possible D gene (6 bases). In germline, CDR1 is KGHSH, CDR2 LQKENI. CDR3 length: 15 residues. V lost 2 bases and J lost 4, with 12 bases in between. CDR3 protein: CASSPEGVPYNEQFF. The CDR3 nucleotides read TGTGCCAGCTCACCAGAGGGGGTACCTTACAATGAGCAGTTCTTC.

A single count supports this clonotype. The rearrangement links TRBV7-2 to TRBJ2-5; a weak D match, TRBD2 (7 bases). The germline V and J ends were trimmed by 0 bases and 5 bases, with 10 bases remaining between them. CDR1 is SGHTA, CDR2 FQGNSA, per germline. The CDR3 totals 14 residues. The CDR3: CASSLAGGPETQYF. In nucleotides, the CDR3 is TGTGCCAGCAGCTTAGCGGGGGGGCCGGAGACCCAGTACTTC.

CDR3: CASTVTLGFYEQYF. The CDR3 region has the DNA TGTGCCAGTACCGTTACTCTCGGGTTTTACGAGCAGTACTTC. V and J are TRBV19 and TRBJ2-7; no reliable D call. V lost 7 bases and J lost 4, with 17 bases in between. CDR3 length equals 14 residues. Germline CDR1 and CDR2: LNHDA and SQIVND (reference sequence).

This clonotype showed up many times. This could be a read error, since a much larger clone is one nucleotide away. J is TRBJ2-1 and V is TRBV25-1; D gene unclear. CDR1 and CDR2 from the germline V gene are MGHDK and SYGVNS. This CDR3 is 11 amino acids long. The DNA for the CDR3 is TGTGCCAGCAGAGAAAGGAATGGGCAGTTCTTC. Translated, it gives CASRERNGQFF.

The sample holds many counts of this clonotype. Sequence at one end of the junction differs from germline and may be a read error. V and J are TRBV15 and TRBJ1-6, with unresolved D. The CDR3 consists of 11 residues. CDR1 and CDR2 from the germline V gene are LNHNV and YYDKDF (reference sequence). The CDR3 coding sequence is TGTGCCACCAGCAGAGATTCATCCCTCCACTTT. Its translation: CATSRDSSLHF.

This clonotype appeared many times. V is TRBV30 and J is TRBJ1-2, with 7 bases lining up with TRBD1. The CDR3 runs 13 residues. The germline V gene encodes CDR1 GTSNPN and CDR2 SVGIG (reference sequence). The ends lost 7 bases at V and 4 bases at J; junction bases unmatched: 9. CDR3 sequence reads: CALTQGQFYGYTF. CDR3 coding DNA: TGTGCCTTAACTCAGGGACAGTTCTATGGCTACACCTTC.

The table lists this clonotype with a few counts. The rearrangement links TRBV2 to TRBJ2-1, with D unclear. Germline values: CDR1 SNHLY, CDR2 FYNNEI. The CDR3 totals 14 residues. V shed 4 bases and J shed 3 bases, with 10 bases lying between them. The CDR3: CASSAQLNYNEQFF. The CDR3 DNA reads TGTGCCAGCAGTGCACAGTTAAACTACAATGAGCAGTTCTTC. Supplemented by reference TRBV2 and TRBJ2-1, the full variable domain reads EPEVTQTPSHQVTQMGQEVILRCVPISNHLYFYWYRQILGQKVEFLVSFYNNEISEKSEIFDDQFSVERPDGSNFTLKIRSTKLEDSAMYFCASSAQLNYNEQFFGPGTRLTVL.

J is TRBJ2-1 and V is TRBV19; weak D call: TRBD1 (6 bases). Trimming removed 8 bases at V and 5 bases at J, with 10 bases between. This CDR3 has 12 residues. Per the germline V gene, CDR1 is LNHDA and CDR2 is SQIVND (reference sequence). The CDR3, as DNA: TGTGCCAGTGTAGGGGGTCACAATGAGCAGTTCTTC. Translated: CASVGGHNEQFF.

In the case of this clonotype: A much larger clone is a single base away; this may be a read error. The V and J genes are TRBV6-5 and TRBJ1-4; the D is unclear. Germline lookup yields CDR1 MNHEY and CDR2 SVGAGI. The length of the CDR3 is 14 residues. The chain's CDR3 is CANSYAPIGGKLFF. The CDR3 bases are TGTGCCAACAGTTACGCCCCTATAGGAGGAAAACTGTTTTTT.

This clonotype was seen at least ten times. The rearrangement joins TRBV12-3 or TRBV12-4 to TRBJ2-5, with D perhaps given as TRBD1 or TRBD2 (6 bases each). Trimming cost V 6 bases and J 5 bases, with 16 bases left between them. The length of the CDR3 is 14 residues. This chain's CDR3 is CASSKGGSVETQYF. CDR3 nucleotides: TGTGCCAGCAGCAAAGGGGGGTCCGTGGAGACCCAGTACTTC.

This clonotype was seen repeatedly, ten times or more. The chain links TRBV7-2 to TRBJ1-3; no firm D call. The germline CDR1 and CDR2 sequences are SGHTA and FQGNSA. V dropped 0 bases and J dropped 0 bases, with 3 bases sitting between them. The CDR3 totals 14 residues. CDR3 in DNA: TGTGCCAGCAGCTTAGCGGTCTCTGGAAACACCATATATTTT. This translates into CASSLAVSGNTIYF.

The chain joins TRBV11-2 to TRBJ2-1; perhaps TRBD2 as D (5 bases). From germline, CDR1 is SGHAT and CDR2 FQNNGV. CDR3 length: 15 amino acids. V was trimmed by 8 bases and J by 0 bases, leaving 14 bases between them. The CDR3 loop reads CASGPSRGSYNEQFF. The DNA for the CDR3 is TGTGCCAGCGGCCCTAGTCGGGGCTCCTACAATGAGCAGTTCTTC.

A note on this clonotype: A junction end diverges from the germline sequence, so it may reflect a read error. The chain has TRBV5-8 and TRBJ2-7, with TRBD1 matching over 7 bases. This CDR3 is 13 amino acids long. The germline CDR1 and CDR2 sequences are SGHTS and YDEGEE. The CDR3 loop reads CANSLGQDYEQYF. The CDR3 DNA sequence: TGTGCCAACAGCTTAGGACAGGACTACGAGCAGTACTTC.

The CDR3 region is CASSLVPNSPLHF. CDR3 in DNA: TGTGCCAGCAGCTTAGTTCCGAATTCACCCCTCCACTTT. The chain links TRBV7-6 to TRBJ1-6; D unresolved. This CDR3 has 13 residues. V was cut by 1 base and J by 7 bases, with 5 bases left in between. Germline CDR1 reads SGHVS; CDR2 reads FNYEAQ. Full variable domain (outside the CDR3, taken from reference TRBV7-6 and TRBJ1-6): GAGVSQSPRYKVTKRGQDVALRCDPISGHVSLYWYRQALGQGPEFLTYFNYEAQQDKSGLPNDRFSAERPEGSISTLTIQRTEQRDSAMYRCASSLVPNSPLHFGNGTRLTVT.

The chain has TRBV2 and TRBJ1-2, with TRBD1 as a possible D gene (6 bases). Trimming took 2 bases from V and 3 from J, leaving 10 bases between them. The CDR3 is 14 residues long. CDR1 is SNHLY and CDR2 is FYNNEI in the germline V gene. CDR3 DNA: TGTGCCAGCAGTGAACGGGGGGCGGACTATGGCTACACCTTC. Residues: CASSERGADYGYTF.